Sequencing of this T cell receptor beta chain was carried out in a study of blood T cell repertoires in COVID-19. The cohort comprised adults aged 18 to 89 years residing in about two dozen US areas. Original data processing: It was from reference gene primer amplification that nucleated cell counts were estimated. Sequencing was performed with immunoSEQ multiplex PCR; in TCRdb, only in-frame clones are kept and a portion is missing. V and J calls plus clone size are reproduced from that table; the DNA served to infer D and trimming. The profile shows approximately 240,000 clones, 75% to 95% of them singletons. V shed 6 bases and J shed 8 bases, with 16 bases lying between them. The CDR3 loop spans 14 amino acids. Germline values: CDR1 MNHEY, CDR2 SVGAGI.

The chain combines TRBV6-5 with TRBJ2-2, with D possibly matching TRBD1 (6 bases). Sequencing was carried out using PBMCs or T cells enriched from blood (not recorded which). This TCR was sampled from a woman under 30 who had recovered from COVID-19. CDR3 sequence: CASSVAGEAGELFF. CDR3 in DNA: TGTGCCAGCAGCGTGGCAGGGGAAGCTGGGGAGCTGTTTTTT.